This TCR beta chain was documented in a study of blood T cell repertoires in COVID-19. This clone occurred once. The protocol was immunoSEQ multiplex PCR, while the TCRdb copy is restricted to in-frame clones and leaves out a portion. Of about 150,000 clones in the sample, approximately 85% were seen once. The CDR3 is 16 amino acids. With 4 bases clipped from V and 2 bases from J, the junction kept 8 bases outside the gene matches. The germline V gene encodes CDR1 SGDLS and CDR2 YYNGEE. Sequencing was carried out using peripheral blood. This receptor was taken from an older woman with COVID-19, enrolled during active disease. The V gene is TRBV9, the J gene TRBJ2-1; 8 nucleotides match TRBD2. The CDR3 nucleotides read TGTGCCAGCAGCATTTTAGCGGGGCCCCCCTACAATGAGCAGTTCTTC. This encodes CASSILAGPPYNEQFF.